This is a list of T cell receptor beta chains from one sample in a study of beta chain features in type 1 diabetes. The repertoire was sequenced with immunoSEQ multiplex PCR; TCRdb's copy has only in-frame clones and lacks some. Here the sample spans 150,000 to 200,000 clones, almost 65% being singletons. Input material: naive CD4+ T cells from blood. The receptors shown here come from a young man with type 1 diabetes. CDR3s include the opening cysteine and the closing phenylalanine or tryptophan. Each record gives: J gene, D gene, V gene, clone size, CDR3 DNA, CDR3 protein. D genes are given only for firm matches. Not all rows give a size; the values are once, few, many and, for expanded clones, a class.

j_call: TRBJ1-2
d_call: .
v_call: TRBV7-9
clone_size: .
cdr3_nt: TGTGCCAGCAGCGAGAAGGGAGTCCCTGGCTACACCTTC
cdr3_aa: CASSEKGVPGYTF

j_call: TRBJ2-4
d_call: .
v_call: TRBV4-3
clone_size: .
cdr3_nt: TGCGCCAGCAGCCCTCAGGCGGGGGCAAAAAACATTCAGTACTTC
cdr3_aa: CASSPQAGAKNIQYF

j_call: TRBJ1-5
d_call: .
v_call: TRBV30
clone_size: .
cdr3_nt: TGTGCCTGGAGTACCGGACATTCCGGTCAGCCCCAGCATTTT
cdr3_aa: CAWSTGHSGQPQHF

j_call: TRBJ2-2
d_call: .
v_call: TRBV11-2
clone_size: .
cdr3_nt: TGTGCCAGCAAACCGGGACCTTTAACCGGGGAGCTGTTTTTT
cdr3_aa: CASKPGPLTGELFF

j_call: TRBJ2-7
d_call: .
v_call: TRBV5-1
clone_size: few
cdr3_nt: TGCGCCAGCAGCTTAATCGGCGAGCAGTACTTC
cdr3_aa: CASSLIGEQYF

j_call: TRBJ1-3
d_call: TRBD1
v_call: TRBV30
clone_size: .
cdr3_nt: TGTGCCTGGAGTCCCTCTAGGACAGGTGGAAACACCATATATTTT
cdr3_aa: CAWSPSRTGGNTIYF

j_call: TRBJ2-3
d_call: TRBD1
v_call: TRBV29-1
clone_size: .
cdr3_nt: TGCAGCGTTCGGGACAGGGGGCCCACAGATACGCAGTATTTT
cdr3_aa: CSVRDRGPTDTQYF

j_call: TRBJ1-4
d_call: .
v_call: TRBV29-1
clone_size: few
cdr3_nt: TGCAGCGCGAAGACTAATGAAAAACTGTTTTTT
cdr3_aa: CSAKTNEKLFF

j_call: TRBJ2-3
d_call: TRBD2
v_call: TRBV29-1
clone_size: few
cdr3_nt: TGCAGCGTTGGTGCGACTAGCGGGGCCACAGATACGCAGTATTTT
cdr3_aa: CSVGATSGATDTQYF

j_call: TRBJ2-6
d_call: TRBD1
v_call: TRBV18
clone_size: .
cdr3_nt: TGTGCCAGCTCACCGCGACAGGGGACTGGGGCCAACGTCCTGACTTTC
cdr3_aa: CASSPRQGTGANVLTF

j_call: TRBJ2-3
d_call: .
v_call: TRBV29-1
clone_size: .
cdr3_nt: TGCAGCGTTGAACACCGCAACCCGCTGGATACGCAGTATTTT
cdr3_aa: CSVEHRNPLDTQYF

j_call: TRBJ2-5
d_call: .
v_call: TRBV30
clone_size: .
cdr3_nt: TGTGCCTGGGGAACTTCGGAGACCCAGTACTTC
cdr3_aa: CAWGTSETQYF

j_call: TRBJ2-7
d_call: .
v_call: TRBV7-9
clone_size: few
cdr3_nt: TGTGCCAGCAGCTTAGCTTCGCATAGCCACGAGCAGTACTTC
cdr3_aa: CASSLASHSHEQYF

j_call: TRBJ2-7
d_call: .
v_call: TRBV29-1
clone_size: few
cdr3_nt: TGCAGCGTTGAGAGTACAGGGAGCGACGAGCAGTACTTC
cdr3_aa: CSVESTGSDEQYF

j_call: TRBJ1-4
d_call: .
v_call: TRBV30
clone_size: .
cdr3_nt: TGTGCCTGGAGCCAGGGTGTAGAAAATGAAAAACTGTTTTTT
cdr3_aa: CAWSQGVENEKLFF

j_call: TRBJ1-2
d_call: TRBD1
v_call: TRBV9
clone_size: .
cdr3_nt: TGTGCCAGCAGCCCACGGACAGGGCAGAACTATGGCTACACCTTC
cdr3_aa: CASSPRTGQNYGYTF

j_call: TRBJ2-3
d_call: .
v_call: TRBV25-1
clone_size: .
cdr3_nt: TGTGCCAGCAGCCCTGCCGTCCGGGACATAACGCAGTATTTT
cdr3_aa: CASSPAVRDITQYF

j_call: TRBJ2-5
d_call: TRBD1
v_call: TRBV30
clone_size: .
cdr3_nt: TGTGCCTGGAGTGTACAAACAGGGGGCTCTTCGGAGACCCAGTACTTC
cdr3_aa: CAWSVQTGGSSETQYF

j_call: TRBJ1-1
d_call: TRBD1
v_call: TRBV29-1
clone_size: .
cdr3_nt: TGCAGCGCTTCCGGGACAGGGGGAACTGAAGCTTTCTTT
cdr3_aa: CSASGTGGTEAFF

j_call: TRBJ1-3
d_call: .
v_call: TRBV7-9
clone_size: .
cdr3_nt: TGTGCCAGCAGCCCTCGACAGTTCCGTGGAAACACCATATATTTT
cdr3_aa: CASSPRQFRGNTIYF

j_call: TRBJ1-1
d_call: .
v_call: TRBV19
clone_size: .
cdr3_nt: TGTGCCAGTAGTATAAAGGGGAACACTGAAGCTTTCTTT
cdr3_aa: CASSIKGNTEAFF

j_call: TRBJ2-4
d_call: TRBD2
v_call: TRBV5-1
clone_size: .
cdr3_nt: TGCGCCAGCAGCCCTAGCGGGGGCGGAAACATTCAGTACTTC
cdr3_aa: CASSPSGGGNIQYF

j_call: TRBJ2-7
d_call: TRBD1
v_call: TRBV29-1
clone_size: .
cdr3_nt: TGCAGCGCAAGGACAGGGAGCTCCTACGAGCAGTACTTC
cdr3_aa: CSARTGSSYEQYF

j_call: TRBJ1-1
d_call: TRBD1
v_call: TRBV10-3
clone_size: .
cdr3_nt: TGTGCCATCAGTGAGTCGACGGGACAGGGACCTGAAGCTTTCTTT
cdr3_aa: CAISESTGQGPEAFF

j_call: TRBJ2-3
d_call: TRBD2
v_call: TRBV4-3
clone_size: .
cdr3_nt: TGCGCCAGCAGCCAGGGACTAGCGGGGTCAGATACGCAGTATTTT
cdr3_aa: CASSQGLAGSDTQYF

j_call: TRBJ2-3
d_call: .
v_call: TRBV7-2
clone_size: few
cdr3_nt: TGTGCCAGCAGCTTAGCGCTGGGGCTCCGCGATACGCAGTATTTT
cdr3_aa: CASSLALGLRDTQYF

j_call: TRBJ2-1
d_call: .
v_call: TRBV25-1
clone_size: once
cdr3_nt: TGTGCCAGCAGAGGCGATAGGACCTACAATGAGCAGTTCTTC
cdr3_aa: CASRGDRTYNEQFF

j_call: TRBJ1-3
d_call: .
v_call: TRBV7-9
clone_size: .
cdr3_nt: TGTGCCAGCAGCCCAGCTTCAGGGACATCTGGAAACACCATATATTTT
cdr3_aa: CASSPASGTSGNTIYF

j_call: TRBJ2-7
d_call: TRBD1
v_call: TRBV29-1
clone_size: .
cdr3_nt: TGCAGCGTTGACGGGACAGGGGGTGGATTTTCCTACGAGCAGTACTTC
cdr3_aa: CSVDGTGGGFSYEQYF

j_call: TRBJ2-7
d_call: .
v_call: TRBV29-1
clone_size: .
cdr3_nt: TGCAGCGCGAGGGGGGCAGGGTACGAGCAGTACTTC
cdr3_aa: CSARGAGYEQYF

j_call: TRBJ2-1
d_call: .
v_call: TRBV6-6
clone_size: .
cdr3_nt: TGTGCCAGCACCGGGAACAATGAGCAGTTCTTC
cdr3_aa: CASTGNNEQFF

j_call: TRBJ2-3
d_call: TRBD1
v_call: TRBV30
clone_size: .
cdr3_nt: TGTGCCTGGAGTGCAACAGGGGCAGATACGCAGTATTTT
cdr3_aa: CAWSATGADTQYF

j_call: TRBJ1-1
d_call: .
v_call: TRBV5-1
clone_size: .
cdr3_nt: TGCGCCAGCAGACAATATTCCGTGACTGAAGCTTTCTTT
cdr3_aa: CASRQYSVTEAFF

j_call: TRBJ2-1
d_call: .
v_call: TRBV2
clone_size: .
cdr3_nt: TGTGCCAGCAGGGTTACGGACGAGTTCTTC
cdr3_aa: CASRVTDEFF

j_call: TRBJ2-3
d_call: TRBD2
v_call: TRBV6-6
clone_size: .
cdr3_nt: TGTGCCAGCAGCGGGATAGCGGGGACCTCATTTTATACGCAGTATTTT
cdr3_aa: CASSGIAGTSFYTQYF

j_call: TRBJ2-5
d_call: .
v_call: TRBV5-1
clone_size: .
cdr3_nt: TGCGCCAGCAGTTTACCAGGGGAGACCCAGTACTTC
cdr3_aa: CASSLPGETQYF

j_call: TRBJ2-3
d_call: TRBD1
v_call: TRBV2
clone_size: .
cdr3_nt: TGTGCCAGCGTTCAGACAGGGGTGGGAGATACGCAGTATTTT
cdr3_aa: CASVQTGVGDTQYF

j_call: TRBJ2-3
d_call: .
v_call: TRBV6-5
clone_size: .
cdr3_nt: TGTGCCAGCAGTTACTCCAGACAGGTCACAGATACGCAGTATTTT
cdr3_aa: CASSYSRQVTDTQYF

j_call: TRBJ2-5
d_call: .
v_call: TRBV7-2
clone_size: .
cdr3_nt: TGTGCCAGCAGCCGGCTGGGGGAGACCCAGTACTTC
cdr3_aa: CASSRLGETQYF

j_call: TRBJ2-7
d_call: .
v_call: TRBV5-1
clone_size: few
cdr3_nt: TGCGCCAGCAGCCGGGGTTACGAGCAGTACTTC
cdr3_aa: CASSRGYEQYF

j_call: TRBJ1-1
d_call: .
v_call: TRBV29-1
clone_size: .
cdr3_nt: TGCAGCGTTGGAGACAGGCTGAACACTGAAGCTTTCTTT
cdr3_aa: CSVGDRLNTEAFF

j_call: TRBJ2-7
d_call: .
v_call: TRBV7-2
clone_size: few
cdr3_nt: TGTGCCAGCAGCGGCGGGGCATTGCTTACTGCCTACGAGCAGTACTTC
cdr3_aa: CASSGGALLTAYEQYF

j_call: TRBJ2-3
d_call: TRBD2
v_call: TRBV25-1
clone_size: few
cdr3_nt: TGTGCCAGCAGTGAAGAACTAGCGGGAGCAGATACGCAGTATTTT
cdr3_aa: CASSEELAGADTQYF

j_call: TRBJ2-5
d_call: TRBD2
v_call: TRBV7-2
clone_size: few
cdr3_nt: TGTGCCAGCAGCCGACGGAGGACTAGCAGAGAGACCCAGTACTTC
cdr3_aa: CASSRRRTSRETQYF

j_call: TRBJ1-1
d_call: .
v_call: TRBV9
clone_size: .
cdr3_nt: TGTGCCAGCAGCGCCTCCGAGGGGCGGGCCGTAGGGGACACTGAAGCTTTCTTT
cdr3_aa: CASSASEGRAVGDTEAFF

j_call: TRBJ2-3
d_call: .
v_call: TRBV29-1
clone_size: .
cdr3_nt: TGCAGCGTTGAAGATGGGCAGGACCCCACGCGCACAGATACGCAGTATTTT
cdr3_aa: CSVEDGQDPTRTDTQYF

j_call: TRBJ2-5
d_call: .
v_call: TRBV7-2
clone_size: .
cdr3_nt: TGTGCCAGCAGCCCCCGAGAGGCCCAGTACTTC
cdr3_aa: CASSPREAQYF

j_call: TRBJ2-3
d_call: .
v_call: TRBV20-1
clone_size: .
cdr3_nt: TGCAGTGGAGCGCACACAGATACGCAGTATTTT
cdr3_aa: CSGAHTDTQYF

j_call: TRBJ2-2
d_call: .
v_call: TRBV25-1
clone_size: .
cdr3_nt: TGTGCCAGCACGAAAGGGATATACACCGGGGAGCTGTTTTTT
cdr3_aa: CASTKGIYTGELFF

j_call: TRBJ1-1
d_call: .
v_call: TRBV2
clone_size: .
cdr3_nt: TGTGCCACCAGGCTGAACACTGAAGCTTTCTTT
cdr3_aa: CATRLNTEAFF

j_call: TRBJ2-5
d_call: .
v_call: TRBV25-1
clone_size: once
cdr3_nt: TGTGCCAGCAGTGAACCGCTGCGTGGAGAGACCCAGTACTTC
cdr3_aa: CASSEPLRGETQYF

j_call: TRBJ2-2
d_call: .
v_call: TRBV7-2
clone_size: .
cdr3_nt: TGTGCCAGCAGCTTAGAAACCTCGACCGGGGAGCTGTTTTTT
cdr3_aa: CASSLETSTGELFF

j_call: TRBJ2-7
d_call: .
v_call: TRBV7-9
clone_size: .
cdr3_nt: TGTGCCAGCAGCTTAGCGACAGGCCTATCCTACGAGCAGTACTTC
cdr3_aa: CASSLATGLSYEQYF